These 14 T cell receptor beta chains were all obtained from the same sample, sequenced in a study of Ad26.COV2.S vaccination and SARS-CoV-2 variants. Treatment of the sample: around 19 received Ad26.COV2.S at low or high dose, single or two shots; roughly 5 received placebo; per-sample allocation not given. Collection of the samples took place on day 63 after the first injection of vaccine or placebo. Libraries were prepared by immunoSEQ multiplex PCR; TCRdb keeps only in-frame clonotypes and omits some of them. Here the sample spans hundreds of thousands of clones, 80% to 90% being singletons. The sequences come from peripheral blood, collected in a trial of Ad26.COV2.S vaccine versus placebo. All receptors come from a person aged 18-65 years who received the Ad26.COV2.S COVID-19 vaccine or a placebo.

V is TRBV5-1 and J is TRBJ2-1, with 13 positions matching TRBD2. CDR1 is SGHRS, CDR2 YFSETQ, per germline. This CDR3 region has 17 residues. J gave up 4 bases and V 4 bases, and 8 bases lay outside the gene matches. CDR3 protein: CASSLPTSGGFYNEQFF. DNA of the CDR3: TGCGCCAGCAGCCTCCCGACTAGCGGGGGGTTTTACAATGAGCAGTTCTTC. Based on the CDR3 plus reference TRBV5-1 and TRBJ2-1, the full variable domain is KAGVTQTPRYLIKTRGQQVTLSCSPISGHRSVSWYQQTPGQGLQFLFEYFSETQRNKGNFPGRFSGRQFSNSRSEMNVSTLELGDSALYLCASSLPTSGGFYNEQFFGPGTRLTVL.

The gene calls are TRBV4-2 and TRBJ1-5; 7 bases line up with TRBD1. J lost 7 bases, V lost 0 bases, and 6 bases had no gene match. Germline V gene lookup returns CDR1 LGHNA and CDR2 YNFKEQ. This CDR3 comprises 15 residues. CDR3 loop: CASSQEGQGGQPQHF. The CDR3 DNA reads TGTGCCAGCAGCCAAGAGGGGCAGGGGGGCCAGCCCCAGCATTTT.

CDR3 nucleotide sequence: TGTGCCAGCAGCGCTGGACGGATTGGGGAAAAACTGTTTTTT. Translated, it gives CASSAGRIGEKLFF. V and J are TRBV5-6 and TRBJ1-4; D not resolved. V lost 4 bases, J lost 8 bases, and 15 bases lay in between. CDR3 length: 14 residues. Per germline, CDR1 SGHDT and CDR2 YYEEEE.

As concerns this clone: One end of the junction varies from germline; a read error may be responsible. The chain employs TRBV11-3 and TRBJ2-3, with a tentative D call TRBD1 (5 bases). Germline CDR1 SGHNT, CDR2 YENEEA. This CDR3 is 12 amino acids long. The CDR3 spells CASSQGTDTQYF. The CDR3 DNA is TGTGCCAGCAGCCAGGGCACGGATACGCAGTATTTT. The whole variable domain, remainder taken from reference TRBV11-3 and TRBJ2-3, is EAGVVQSPRYKIIEKKQPVAFWCNPISGHNTLYWYLQNLGQGPELLIRYENEEAVDDSQLPKDRFSAERLKGVDSTLKIQPAELGDSAVYLCASSQGTDTQYFGPGTRLTVL.

This chain joins TRBV4-2 and TRBJ1-4, with D unresolved. Trimming removed 3 bases at V and 7 bases at J, with 15 bases between. CDR3 length equals 15 residues. In germline, CDR1 is LGHNA, CDR2 YNFKEQ. This CDR3 is CASSQDPVVVEKLFF. Written as DNA, the CDR3 is TGTGCCAGCAGCCAGGACCCTGTTGTGGTTGAAAAACTGTTTTTT.

The chain has TRBV5-1 and TRBJ1-4; TRBD1 matches at 8 bases. CDR1 is SGHRS and CDR2 is YFSETQ in the germline V gene. The CDR3 has 14 residues. Losses at the gene ends were 3 bases for V and 7 bases for J; bases not matched to a gene: 5. This chain's CDR3 is CASSSQGAIEKLFF. The CDR3 nucleotides are TGCGCCAGCAGCTCTCAGGGGGCGATTGAAAAACTGTTTTTT.

The chain has TRBV7-9 and TRBJ1-1; D is unresolved. Trimming removed 3 bases at V and 3 bases at J, with 8 bases between. CDR1 SEHNR and CDR2 FQNEAQ come from the germline V gene (reference sequence). The CDR3 sequence is 13 residues long. For the CDR3, the DNA is TGTGCCAGCAGCTTTTTCGTGGACACTGAAGCTTTCTTT. Its protein is CASSFFVDTEAFF.

The chain uses TRBV29-1 and TRBJ2-7; D is unresolved. Germline V lookup: CDR1 SQVTM, CDR2 ANQGSEA. V was cut by 3 bases and J by 2 bases, with 8 bases left in between. The CDR3 is 12 amino acids. The CDR3 loop is CSVDNGPYEQYF. CDR3 bases: TGCAGCGTTGATAACGGACCCTACGAGCAGTACTTC.

This clone was observed a few times. The chain links TRBV27 to TRBJ1-5; D might be TRBD1 (6 bases). CDR1 is MNHEY and CDR2 is SMNVEV in the germline V gene (reference sequence). The CDR3 extends over 13 amino acids. V lost 5 bases and J lost 7, with 12 bases in between. This chain's CDR3 is CASSTTRGQPQHF. CDR3 nucleotide sequence: TGTGCCAGCAGTACCACCAGGGGCCAGCCCCAGCATTTT.

This clone was found a few times. The chain links TRBV5-1 to TRBJ1-6; D perhaps matches TRBD1 (6 bases). The CDR3 length is 15 residues. V gave up 2 bases and J gave up 9 bases, with 15 bases separating them. CDR1 and CDR2 from the germline V gene are SGHRS and YFSETQ. CDR3 region: CASSLSADSSSPLHF. DNA of the CDR3: TGCGCCAGCAGCTTAAGTGCGGACAGTAGTTCACCCCTCCACTTT.

The genes are TRBV11-2 and TRBJ1-2; D is undetermined. Germline V lookup: CDR1 SGHAT, CDR2 FQNNGV. The V and J ends lost 3 bases and 7 bases respectively, with 6 bases between them. The CDR3 sequence is 11 residues long. The CDR3 protein is CASSLDAGYTF. The CDR3 nucleotides are TGTGCCAGCAGCTTGGACGCTGGCTACACCTTC.

This chain links TRBV12-3 or TRBV12-4 with TRBJ2-1, with TRBD1 matching over 8 bases. Trimming cost V 10 bases and J 7 bases; bases outside gene matches: 6. The CDR3 contains 12 residues. CDR3 sequence (DNA): TGTGCCAACAGGGGGTCGTGGAATGAGCAGTTCTTC. It encodes CANRGSWNEQFF.

The chain couples TRBV6-5 to TRBJ1-1; D gene uncertain. Germline loops: CDR1 MNHEY, CDR2 SVGAGI. The V and J ends lost 5 bases and 1 base respectively, with 5 bases between them. The CDR3 sequence is 12 residues long. The CDR3 sequence is CASSRRNTEAFF. The DNA of the CDR3 is TGTGCCAGCAGTCGGAGGAACACTGAAGCTTTCTTT.

V gene TRBV18 combines with J gene TRBJ1-4, with 12 bases matching TRBD1. With 4 bases clipped from V and 3 bases from J, the junction kept 0 bases outside the gene matches. The CDR3 is 15 amino acids. CDR1 and CDR2 from the germline V gene are KGHSH and LQKENI. The CDR3 nucleotides read TGTGCCAGCTCACGGGACAGGGGGCCTAATGAAAAACTGTTTTTT. The encoded protein is CASSRDRGPNEKLFF. The full variable domain, completed using reference TRBV18 and TRBJ1-4, is NAGVMQNPRHLVRRRGQEARLRCSPMKGHSHVYWYRQLPEEGLKFMVYLQKENIIDESGMPKERFSAEFPKEGPSILRIQQVVRGDSAAYFCASSRDRGPNEKLFFGSGTQLSVL.